These 2 T cell receptor beta chains were all obtained from the same sample, sequenced in a study. In TCRdb, the 5' RACE reads were re-called with MiXCR into one record per CDR3 protein. The top ten hold over 2.5% of the sample, which has thousands of distinct CDR3 sequences, approximately 55% seen once. Sequenced input: naive CD4+ T cells sorted from a lymph node. Stated subset: naive CD4+ T cells, CD4+CD45RA+CD25-. The source is a female donor with breast cancer.

The CDR3 DNA sequence: TGTGCCAGCAGTGAAGCGAATAGACCGCCTTACGAGCAGTACTTC. Amino acid sequence: CASSEANRPPYEQYF. This rearrangement joins TRBV2 to TRBJ2-7, with D uncertain. With 0 bases removed from V and 4 bases from J, the gap between germline ends came to 13 bases. The CDR3 totals 15 residues. Germline V gives CDR1 SNHLY, CDR2 FYNNEI.

The rearrangement uses TRBV6-1 and TRBJ2-4, with TRBD1 as a possible D gene (6 bases). Germline-derived CDR1 and CDR2 are MNHNS and SASEGT. Deletions cut 0 bases from V and 15 bases from J, with 15 bases between. The CDR3 is made up of 13 amino acids. The CDR3 bases are TGTGCCAGCAGTGAAGCGGGGGCAGGGTTCCGGTACTTC. Protein product: CASSEAGAGFRYF.